This TCR beta chain was captured in a study of cytomegalovirus exposure and HLA in healthy donors. Background on the study: Approximately 180 million T cells yielded 117 million unique TCR beta sequences, as an earlier analysis found.

The PCR was carried out with 60 Vbeta primers and 13 Jbeta primers. Profiling relied on immunoSEQ multiplex PCR, and the TCRdb table lists in-frame clones only, not all of them. This table has 180,000 or so clones, approximately 85% appearing once. General study findings and limits: Three chains tied to CMV proved CMV antigen-specific in vitro.

Points on this clone: What it binds is not known.

CDR1 and CDR2 from the germline V gene are GTSNPN and SVGIG (reference sequence). V gave up 5 bases and J gave up 2 bases, with 9 bases separating them. This CDR3 has 12 residues. This clonotype was sampled from a man younger than 30 in good health and CMV-seropositive. Sequenced: PBMCs. The rearrangement uses TRBV30 and TRBJ2-5, with D perhaps matching TRBD1 (6 bases). CDR3 sequence: CAWGQLQETQYF. In nucleotides, the CDR3 is TGTGCCTGGGGACAGTTACAAGAGACCCAGTACTTC.